This entry is about one TCR beta chain. This CDR3 is also generated by other DNA sequences in the sample. This sample was taken from a study of T cell changes during pregnancy in multiple sclerosis. The CDR3 has 13 amino acids. The V end lost 0 bases, the J end lost 2 bases, and 5 bases lay between the germline ends. Germline CDR1 and CDR2: SGDLS and YYNGEE. Some clones are missing from TCRdb's copy, which holds only in-frame ones; the method was immunoSEQ multiplex PCR. This table has over 50,000 clones, around 87% appearing once. The chain combines TRBV9 with TRBJ2-5; D call uncertain. Sample: peripheral blood from another person, used as feeder cells. The receptor was derived from a human donor whose cells served as feeder cells for cultures in a pregnancy study. The DNA for the CDR3 is TGTGCCAGCAGCGTAGGCACTCAAGAGACCCAGTACTTC. Protein product: CASSVGTQETQYF. The whole variable domain, filled in from reference TRBV9 and TRBJ2-5, reads DSGVTQTPKHLITATGQRVTLRCSPRSGDLSVYWYQQSLDQGLQFLIQYYNGEERAKGNILERFSAQQFPDLHSELNLSSLELGDSALYFCASSVGTQETQYFGPGTRLLVL.